These 23 T cell receptor beta chains share one sample of origin, sequenced in a study of CD8 T cells in ankylosing spondylitis. TCRdb redid the calling of the 5' RACE reads with MiXCR, one entry per CDR3 protein. The table records around 140,000 distinct CDR3 sequences, about an eighth of them present only once. The sequenced sample consisted of blood, either unsorted or a sorted T cell fraction (not recorded which). Receptors were obtained from a female donor with ankylosing spondylitis or in good health (not recorded which).

This clonotype was seen repeatedly, ten times or more. The J gene is TRBJ2-7, the V gene TRBV7-9; 11 bases are a match to TRBD1. J lost 4 bases, V lost 2 bases, and 4 bases had no gene match. The CDR3 runs to 15 residues. Germline lookup yields CDR1 SEHNR and CDR2 FQNEAQ (reference sequence). As DNA, the CDR3 is TGTGCCAGCAGCTTATCCGGGACAGGGGGATACGAGCAGTACTTC. It translates to CASSLSGTGGYEQYF. The whole variable domain, remainder taken from reference TRBV7-9 and TRBJ2-7, is DTGVSQNPRHKITKRGQNVTFRCDPISEHNRLYWYRQTLGQGPEFLTYFQNEAQLEKSRLLSDRFSAERPKGSFSTLEIQRTEQGDSAMYLCASSLSGTGGYEQYFGPGTRLTVT.

This clonotype turned up a few times. The chain combines TRBV7-2 with TRBJ2-2; 9 bases agree with TRBD2. Per the germline V gene, CDR1 is SGHTA and CDR2 is FQGNSA. The ends lost 0 bases at V and 7 bases at J; junction bases unmatched: 3. The length of the CDR3 is 15 residues. The CDR3 nucleotides are TGTGCCAGCAGCTTAGCGGGACTAGCTATCGGGGAGCTGTTTTTT. Translation: CASSLAGLAIGELFF.

This chain uses TRBV7-9 with TRBJ2-1; 10 positions agree with TRBD2. The CDR3 is 17 residues long. CDR1 is SEHNR, CDR2 FQNEAQ, per germline (reference sequence). V lost 1 base, J lost 8 bases, and 11 bases stayed unmatched. The CDR3 protein is CASSLVSSGRVDDEQFF. CDR3 coding DNA: TGTGCCAGCAGCTTAGTTTCTAGCGGGAGAGTTGACGATGAGCAGTTCTTC.

This clonotype was picked up many times. This rearrangement joins TRBV5-1 to TRBJ2-7; 11 bases fit TRBD2. The CDR3 loop spans 17 amino acids. Trimming at V came to 0 bases and at J to 6 bases, leaving 11 bases not matched to a gene. Germline CDR1 reads SGHRS; CDR2 reads YFSETQ. Written as DNA, the CDR3 is TGCGCCAGCAGCTTGGGCACTACTAGCGGGAGTGTTGCCGAGCAGTACTTC. Translated: CASSLGTTSGSVAEQYF.

This clonotype was seen at least ten times. The CDR3 coding sequence is TGTGCCAGCAGCCAAATTCCGGTAGAGCAGTACTTC. Translation gives CASSQIPVEQYF. J is TRBJ2-7 and V is TRBV3-1; no firm D call. The V gene's germline CDR1 is LGHDT and CDR2 YNNKEL (reference sequence). The CDR3 has 12 residues. The V end was cut by 2 bases, the J end by 7 bases, with 9 bases between.

Only a few counts were recorded for this clonotype. The gene calls are TRBV7-2 and TRBJ1-5; tentatively, D is TRBD1 (6 bases). The ends were cut back, 4 bases at V and 5 bases at J, with 9 bases in the middle. This CDR3 region has 13 residues. In germline, CDR1 is SGHTA, CDR2 FQGNSA. The DNA for the CDR3 is TGTGCCAGCAGCTCAAACAGGGATCAGCCCCAGCATTTT. Its translation is CASSSNRDQPQHF.

As concerns this clonotype: This may be a read error: a much more frequent sequence differs by one nucleotide. The rearrangement links TRBV14 to TRBJ2-7, with TRBD2 matching 9 bases. The CDR3 runs to 17 residues. Germline CDR1 and CDR2: SGHDN and FVKESK. For the CDR3, the DNA is TGTGCCAGCAGCCAAGATTGGGTAGCGGGAGCCCCCTACAAGCAGTACTTC. This gives the protein CASSQDWVAGAPYKQYF.

The chain couples TRBV20-1 to TRBJ2-5; 7 bases fit TRBD2. Germline CDR1 and CDR2: DFQATT and SNEGSKA (reference sequence). The CDR3 totals 12 residues. Unmatched junction bases numbered 5, after V lost 3 bases and J lost 7 bases. This chain's CDR3 is CSARSSGVTQYF. The CDR3 nucleotides read TGCAGTGCTAGGTCCAGCGGGGTGACCCAGTACTTC.

This clonotype was detected a few times. This rearrangement joins TRBV11-3 to TRBJ2-7, with no clear D. This CDR3 comprises 13 residues. The germline CDR1 and CDR2 sequences are SGHNT and YENEEA. The V end was cut by 1 base, the J end by 4 bases, with 8 bases between. The CDR3 region has the DNA TGTGCCAGCAGCTTAGGTGGGATGTACGAGCAGTACTTC. Amino acids: CASSLGGMYEQYF.

The table lists this clonotype with many counts. The V gene is TRBV6-5, the J gene TRBJ1-3; D gene uncertain. Per the germline V gene, CDR1 is MNHEY and CDR2 is SVGAGI. Trimming left V 4 bases short and J 4 bases short, with 8 bases between. CDR3 length: 13 amino acids. The CDR3 coding sequence is TGTGCCAGCAGTTCCTTACAGGGAAACACCATATATTTT. Translated, it gives CASSSLQGNTIYF.

This clonotype was picked up many times. CDR3 sequence (DNA): TGTGCCAGCAGTTTAGCTGGGACAGATCCCGAGCAGTACTTC. Translated: CASSLAGTDPEQYF. The rearrangement joins TRBV12-3 or TRBV12-4 to TRBJ2-7; 7 nucleotides match TRBD1. The junction had 5 bases not matched to a gene; V was cut back by 0 bases and J by 6 bases. The CDR3 length is 14 residues.

This clonotype was recorded many times. The rearrangement joins TRBV20-1 to TRBJ1-6, with 7 bases fitting TRBD1. V dropped 5 bases and J dropped 3; count of bases not matched to a gene: 4. The CDR3 spans 14 residues. Germline values: CDR1 DFQATT, CDR2 SNEGSKA (reference sequence). As DNA, the CDR3 is TGCAGTGCTGGTAGACAGGGCTATAATTCACCCCTCCACTTT. Residues: CSAGRQGYNSPLHF.

V and J are TRBV4-1 and TRBJ2-7, with TRBD1 matching 7 bases. The junction had 7 bases not matched to a gene; V was cut back by 1 base and J by 1 base. Germline CDR1 reads MGHRA; CDR2 reads YSYEKL. The CDR3 loop spans 16 amino acids. The CDR3 is CASSQAPQGISYEQYF. The CDR3 region has the DNA TGCGCCAGCAGCCAAGCCCCACAGGGGATTTCCTACGAGCAGTACTTC.

This clonotype was picked up a small number of times. The CDR3 DNA reads as TGTGCCAGCAGGGTCGGACAGGGGTTGATTGCTTTCTTT. Translation: CASRVGQGLIAFF. This chain connects TRBV12-3 or TRBV12-4 to TRBJ1-1; TRBD1 matches 9 bases. This CDR3 region has 13 residues. Trimming took 6 bases from V and 11 from J; bases not matched to a gene: 10.

This clonotype showed up just a few times. The chain couples TRBV18 to TRBJ2-3, with TRBD2 matching over 9 bases. Germline CDR1 reads KGHSH; CDR2 reads LQKENI. CDR3 length equals 15 residues. V was pared by 3 bases and J by 2 bases, with 3 bases of the junction left unmatched. The CDR3 sequence: CASSPVAGDTDTQYF. Here the CDR3 DNA reads TGTGCCAGCTCACCCGTAGCGGGGGACACAGATACGCAGTATTTT. Supplemented by reference TRBV18 and TRBJ2-3, the full variable domain reads NAGVMQNPRHLVRRRGQEARLRCSPMKGHSHVYWYRQLPEEGLKFMVYLQKENIIDESGMPKERFSAEFPKEGPSILRIQQVVRGDSAAYFCASSPVAGDTDTQYFGPGTRLTVL.

Turning to this clonotype: Germline is not matched at one junction end, which may reflect a read error. This chain joins TRBV20-1 and TRBJ2-2; D may correspond to TRBD1 or TRBD2 (5 bases each). The germline CDR1 and CDR2 sequences are DFQATT and SNEGSKA (reference sequence). The CDR3 extends over 13 amino acids. The CDR3 DNA reads as TGCAGTGCTCGGGACCTGAACACGGGGGAGCTGTTTTTT. Translation gives CSARDLNTGELFF.

This clonotype was recorded a few times. The chain links TRBV11-2 to TRBJ1-5; D gene ambiguous. The CDR3 loop spans 17 amino acids. The V gene's germline CDR1 is SGHAT and CDR2 FQNNGV. The germline V and J ends were trimmed by 5 bases and 1 base, with 18 bases remaining between them. The CDR3 protein is CASSPGGVPASNQPQHF. The CDR3, as DNA: TGTGCCAGCAGCCCTGGAGGCGTACCAGCGAGCAATCAGCCCCAGCATTTT.

This clonotype has a count of ten or more. The chain recombines TRBV19 with TRBJ1-1; D is ambiguous. Germline CDR1 is LNHDA and CDR2 is SQIVND (reference sequence). V shed 5 bases and J shed 1 base, with 14 bases lying between them. The CDR3 loop spans 15 amino acids. DNA for the CDR3: TGTGCCAGTAGTTTAGCCTGGACGGGGAACACTGAAGCTTTCTTT. It encodes CASSLAWTGNTEAFF.

This clonotype showed up many times. This chain connects TRBV7-9 to TRBJ2-3, with 10 nucleotides matching TRBD1. V was clipped by 6 bases and J by 1 base; unmatched bases: 10. Germline assignment: CDR1 SEHNR and CDR2 FQNEAQ (reference sequence). This CDR3 contains 17 residues. CDR3 amino acids: CASRTLGGTGGTDTQYF. DNA of the CDR3: TGTGCCAGCAGAACACTCGGTGGGACAGGGGGCACAGATACGCAGTATTTT.

This clonotype came up a few times. The chain recombines TRBV6-2 or TRBV6-3 with TRBJ2-2; D perhaps matches TRBD1 (6 bases). Germline CDR1 and CDR2: MNHEY and SVGEGT. V was cut by 6 bases and J by 7 bases, with 15 bases left in between. The CDR3 contains 14 residues. Here the CDR3 reads CASSPVDSGGELFF. Written as DNA, the CDR3 is TGTGCCAGCAGCCCGGTGGACAGTGGCGGGGAGCTGTTTTTT.

This clonotype was seen only a few times. A read error may explain this, as a much larger clone is one base away. V is TRBV10-2 and J is TRBJ1-2; 11 bases are shared with TRBD1. CDR1 and CDR2 from the germline V gene are WSHSY and SAAADI. This CDR3 comprises 13 residues. Written as DNA, the CDR3 is TGCGCCACCGGACAGGGGGCGAACTATGGCTACCCCTTC. The encoded protein is CATGQGANYGYPF.

This clonotype was seen at least ten times. The rearrangement links TRBV20-1 to TRBJ2-1, with D possibly called TRBD1 or TRBD2 (5 bases each). The CDR3 has 12 amino acids. Trimming took off 6 bases at V and 8 bases at J, with 14 bases between the two ends. Germline CDR1 reads DFQATT; CDR2 reads SNEGSKA (reference sequence). CDR3 nucleotide sequence: TGCAGTGCCGGGGCAGATTTCTATGAGCAGTTCTTC. Translated, it gives CSAGADFYEQFF.

This clonotype was recorded many times. The chain joins TRBV14 to TRBJ2-7, with D possibly matching TRBD1 (5 bases). The CDR3 sequence is 14 residues long. Germline lookup yields CDR1 SGHDN and CDR2 FVKESK. The ends were cut back, 0 bases at V and 5 bases at J, with 11 bases in the middle. DNA for the CDR3: TGTGCCAGCAGCCAAGAGTGGTCAGGGAACGAGCAGTACTTC. Its translation: CASSQEWSGNEQYF.